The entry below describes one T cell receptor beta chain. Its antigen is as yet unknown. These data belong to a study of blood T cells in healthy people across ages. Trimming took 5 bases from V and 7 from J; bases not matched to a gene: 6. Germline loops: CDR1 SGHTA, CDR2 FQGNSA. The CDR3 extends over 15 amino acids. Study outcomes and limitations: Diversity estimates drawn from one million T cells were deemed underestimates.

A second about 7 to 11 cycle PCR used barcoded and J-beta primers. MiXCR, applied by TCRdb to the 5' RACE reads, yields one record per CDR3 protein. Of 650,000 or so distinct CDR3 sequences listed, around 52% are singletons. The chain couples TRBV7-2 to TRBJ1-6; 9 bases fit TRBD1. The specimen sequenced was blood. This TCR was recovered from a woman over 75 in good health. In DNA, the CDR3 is TGTGCCAGCAGCGTAGGACAGGGGAAAAATTCACCCCTCCACTTT. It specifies CASSVGQGKNSPLHF.